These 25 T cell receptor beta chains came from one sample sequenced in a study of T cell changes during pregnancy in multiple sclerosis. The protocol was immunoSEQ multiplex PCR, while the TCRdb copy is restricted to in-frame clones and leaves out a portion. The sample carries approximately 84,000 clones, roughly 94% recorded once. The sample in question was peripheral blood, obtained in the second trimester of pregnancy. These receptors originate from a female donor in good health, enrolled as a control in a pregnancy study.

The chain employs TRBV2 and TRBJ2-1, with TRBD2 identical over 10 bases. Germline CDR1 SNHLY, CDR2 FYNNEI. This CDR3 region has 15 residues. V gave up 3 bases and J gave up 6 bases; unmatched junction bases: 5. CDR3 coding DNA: TGTGCCAGCAGTGATCTTAAGCGGGAGGGCAATGAGCAGTTCTTC. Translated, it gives CASSDLKREGNEQFF.

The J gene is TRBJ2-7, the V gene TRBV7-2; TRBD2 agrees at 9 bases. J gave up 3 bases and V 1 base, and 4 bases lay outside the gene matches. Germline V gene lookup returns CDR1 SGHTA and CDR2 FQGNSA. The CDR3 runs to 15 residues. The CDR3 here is CASSLEVSGSYEQYF. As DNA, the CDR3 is TGTGCCAGCAGCTTAGAGGTTAGCGGGAGCTACGAGCAGTACTTC.

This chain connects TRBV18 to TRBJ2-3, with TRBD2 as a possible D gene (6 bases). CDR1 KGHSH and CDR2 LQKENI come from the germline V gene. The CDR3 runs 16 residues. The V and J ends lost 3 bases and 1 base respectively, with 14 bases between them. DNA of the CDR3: TGTGCCAGCTCACCTACAGCTAGCGTTGGCACAGATACGCAGTATTTT. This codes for CASSPTASVGTDTQYF.

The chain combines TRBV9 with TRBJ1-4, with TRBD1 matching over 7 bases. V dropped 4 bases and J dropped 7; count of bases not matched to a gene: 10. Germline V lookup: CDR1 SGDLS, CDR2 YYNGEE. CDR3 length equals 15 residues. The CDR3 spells CASSPWRGPSEKLFF. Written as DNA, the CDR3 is TGTGCCAGCAGCCCCTGGAGGGGGCCGAGTGAAAAACTGTTTTTT.

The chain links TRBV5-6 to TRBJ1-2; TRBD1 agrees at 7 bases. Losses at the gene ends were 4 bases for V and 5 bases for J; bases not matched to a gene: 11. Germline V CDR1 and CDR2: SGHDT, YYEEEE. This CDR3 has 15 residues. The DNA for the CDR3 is TGTGCCAGCAGCGTAGACAGGGCTTCTTGGTATGGCTACACCTTC. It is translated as CASSVDRASWYGYTF.

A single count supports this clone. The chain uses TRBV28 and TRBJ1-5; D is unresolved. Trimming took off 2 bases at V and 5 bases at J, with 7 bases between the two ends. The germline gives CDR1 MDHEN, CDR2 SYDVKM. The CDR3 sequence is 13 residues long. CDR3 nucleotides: TGTGCCAGCAGTTTAACGGGTTATCAGCCCCAGCATTTT. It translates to CASSLTGYQPQHF. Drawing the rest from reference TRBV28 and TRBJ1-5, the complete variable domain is DVKVTQSSRYLVKRTGEKVFLECVQDMDHENMFWYRQDPGLGLRLIYFSYDVKMKEKGDIPEGYSVSREKKERFSLILESASTNQTSMYLCASSLTGYQPQHFGDGTRLSIL.

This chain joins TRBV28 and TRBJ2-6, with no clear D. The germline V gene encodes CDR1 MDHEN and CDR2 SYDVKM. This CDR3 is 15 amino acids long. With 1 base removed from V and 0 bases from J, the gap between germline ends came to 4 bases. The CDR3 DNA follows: TGTGCCAGCAGTTTATACAACTCTGGGGCCAACGTCCTGACTTTC. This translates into CASSLYNSGANVLTF.

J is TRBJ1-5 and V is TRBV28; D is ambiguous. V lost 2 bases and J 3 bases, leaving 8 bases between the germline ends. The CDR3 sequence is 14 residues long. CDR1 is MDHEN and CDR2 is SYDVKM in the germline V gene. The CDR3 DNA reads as TGTGCCAGCAGTTTACGTCAGGACAATCAGCCCCAGCATTTT. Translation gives CASSLRQDNQPQHF.

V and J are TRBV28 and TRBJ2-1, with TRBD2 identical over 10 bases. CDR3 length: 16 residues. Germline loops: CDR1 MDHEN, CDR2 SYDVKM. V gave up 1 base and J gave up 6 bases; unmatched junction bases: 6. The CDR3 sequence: CASSLFGASGSNEQFF. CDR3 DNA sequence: TGTGCCAGCAGTTTATTTGGGGCTAGCGGGAGCAATGAGCAGTTCTTC.

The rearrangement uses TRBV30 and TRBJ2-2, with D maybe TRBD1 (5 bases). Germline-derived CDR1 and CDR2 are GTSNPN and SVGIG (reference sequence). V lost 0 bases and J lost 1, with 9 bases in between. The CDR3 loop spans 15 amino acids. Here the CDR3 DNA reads TGTGCCTGGAGTGTAATCAGGGAGAACACCGGGGAGCTGTTTTTT. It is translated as CAWSVIRENTGELFF. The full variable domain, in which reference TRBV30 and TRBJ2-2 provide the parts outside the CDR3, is SQTIHQWPATLVQPVGSPLSLECTVEGTSNPNLYWYRQAAGRGLQLLFYSVGIGQISSEVPQNLSASRPQDRQFILSSKKLLLSDSGFYLCAWSVIRENTGELFFGEGSRLTVL.

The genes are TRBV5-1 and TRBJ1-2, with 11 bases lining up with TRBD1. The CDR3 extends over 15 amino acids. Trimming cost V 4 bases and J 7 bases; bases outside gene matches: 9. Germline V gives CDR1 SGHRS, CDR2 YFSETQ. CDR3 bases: TGCGCCAGCAGCACCCCCGGGACAGGGGGAGGTGGCTACACCTTC. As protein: CASSTPGTGGGGYTF.

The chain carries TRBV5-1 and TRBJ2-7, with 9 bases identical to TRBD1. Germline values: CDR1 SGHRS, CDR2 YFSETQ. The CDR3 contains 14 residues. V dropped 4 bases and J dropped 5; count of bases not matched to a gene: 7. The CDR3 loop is CASSPQGALDEQYF. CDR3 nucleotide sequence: TGCGCCAGCAGCCCACAGGGGGCGCTTGACGAGCAGTACTTC.

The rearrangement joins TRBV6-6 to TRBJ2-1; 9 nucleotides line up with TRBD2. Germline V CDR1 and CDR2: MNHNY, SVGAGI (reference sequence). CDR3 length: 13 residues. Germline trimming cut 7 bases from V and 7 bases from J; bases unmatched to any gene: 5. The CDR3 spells CASTRLADNEQFF. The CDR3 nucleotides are TGTGCCAGCACCCGACTAGCGGATAATGAGCAGTTCTTC.

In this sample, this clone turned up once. The CDR3 protein is CASSLIGAETQYF. Written as DNA, the CDR3 is TGTGCCAGCAGCTTAATCGGTGCGGAGACCCAGTACTTC. This chain links TRBV7-2 with TRBJ2-5; no clear D gene. This CDR3 contains 13 residues. V was trimmed by 2 bases and J by 5 bases, leaving 9 bases between them. The germline V gene has CDR1 SGHTA and CDR2 FQGNSA.

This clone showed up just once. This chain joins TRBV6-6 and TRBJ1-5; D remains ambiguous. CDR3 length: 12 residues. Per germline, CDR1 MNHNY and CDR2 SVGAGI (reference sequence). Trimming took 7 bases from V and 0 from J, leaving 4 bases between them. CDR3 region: CASTDSNQPQHF. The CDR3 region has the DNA TGTGCCAGCACAGATAGCAATCAGCCCCAGCATTTT.

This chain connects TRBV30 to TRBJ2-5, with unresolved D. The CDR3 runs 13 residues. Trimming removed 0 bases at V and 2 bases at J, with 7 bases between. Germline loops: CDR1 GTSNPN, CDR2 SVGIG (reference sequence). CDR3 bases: TGTGCCTGGAGTGTACGTCAGCAAGAGACCCAGTACTTC. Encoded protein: CAWSVRQQETQYF.

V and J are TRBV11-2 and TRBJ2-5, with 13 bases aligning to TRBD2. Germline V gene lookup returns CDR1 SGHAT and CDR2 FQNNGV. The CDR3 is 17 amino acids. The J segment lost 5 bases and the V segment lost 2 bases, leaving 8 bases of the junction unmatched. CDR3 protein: CASSLPSRLAGGETQYF. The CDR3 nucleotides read TGTGCCAGCAGCTTACCCTCTCGACTAGCGGGAGGTGAGACCCAGTACTTC.

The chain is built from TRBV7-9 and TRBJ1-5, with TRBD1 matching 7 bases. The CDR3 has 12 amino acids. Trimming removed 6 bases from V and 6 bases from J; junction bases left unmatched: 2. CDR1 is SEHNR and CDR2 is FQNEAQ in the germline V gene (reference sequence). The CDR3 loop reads CASSHRGQPQHF. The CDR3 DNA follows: TGTGCCAGCAGTCACAGGGGTCAGCCCCAGCATTTT.

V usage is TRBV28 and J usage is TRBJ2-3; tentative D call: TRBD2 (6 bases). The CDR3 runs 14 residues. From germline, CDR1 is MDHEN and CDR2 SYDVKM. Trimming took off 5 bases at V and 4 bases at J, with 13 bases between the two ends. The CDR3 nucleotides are TGTGCCAGCAGTCAACGGAGGGCCGCAGATACGCAGTATTTT. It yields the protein CASSQRRAADTQYF.

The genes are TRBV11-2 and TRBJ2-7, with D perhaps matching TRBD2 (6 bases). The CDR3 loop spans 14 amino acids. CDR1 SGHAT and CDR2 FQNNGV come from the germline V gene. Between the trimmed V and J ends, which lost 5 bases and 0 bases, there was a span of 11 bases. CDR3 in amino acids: CASSRDSSSYEQYF. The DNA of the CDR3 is TGTGCCAGCAGCCGGGACTCGAGCTCCTACGAGCAGTACTTC.

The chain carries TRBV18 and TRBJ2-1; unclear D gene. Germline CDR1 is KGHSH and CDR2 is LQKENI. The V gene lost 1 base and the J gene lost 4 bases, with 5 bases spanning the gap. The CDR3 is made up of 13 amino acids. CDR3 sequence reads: CASSPLKYNEQFF. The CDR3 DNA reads TGTGCCAGCTCACCACTTAAATACAATGAGCAGTTCTTC.

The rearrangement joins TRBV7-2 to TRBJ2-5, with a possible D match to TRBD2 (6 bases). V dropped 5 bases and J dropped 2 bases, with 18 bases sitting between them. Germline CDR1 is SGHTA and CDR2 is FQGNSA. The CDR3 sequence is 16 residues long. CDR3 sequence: CASSPRVLAVQETQYF. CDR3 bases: TGTGCCAGCAGCCCGAGGGTGTTAGCGGTACAAGAGACCCAGTACTTC.

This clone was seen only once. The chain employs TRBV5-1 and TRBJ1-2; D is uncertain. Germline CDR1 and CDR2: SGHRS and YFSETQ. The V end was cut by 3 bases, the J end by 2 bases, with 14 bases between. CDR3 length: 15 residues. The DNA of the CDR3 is TGCGCCAGCAGCTCGGACCCCGGGAGCAACTATGGCTACACCTTC. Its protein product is CASSSDPGSNYGYTF.

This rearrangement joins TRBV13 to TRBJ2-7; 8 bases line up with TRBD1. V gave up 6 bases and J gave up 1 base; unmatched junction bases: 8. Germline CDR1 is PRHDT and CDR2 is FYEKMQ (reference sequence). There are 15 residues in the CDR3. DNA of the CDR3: TGTGCCAGCAGTCGCGGACAGGGAAGGTCCTACGAGCAGTACTTC. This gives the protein CASSRGQGRSYEQYF.

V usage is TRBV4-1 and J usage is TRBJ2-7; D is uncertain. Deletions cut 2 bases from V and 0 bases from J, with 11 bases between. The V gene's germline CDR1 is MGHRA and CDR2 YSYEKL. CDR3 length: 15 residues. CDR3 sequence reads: CASSQISQSSYEQYF. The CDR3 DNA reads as TGCGCCAGCAGCCAAATTAGCCAAAGCTCCTACGAGCAGTACTTC.